One sample yielded the 18 T cell receptor beta chains listed below, sequenced in a study of tumor-infiltrating lymphocytes in primary liver carcinoma. Starting from 400 to 500 ng of total RNA, TCR beta cDNA was produced with a primer in the constant region. Investigators got TCR beta libraries out of three nested multiplex PCR rounds, done with slightly modified ARM-PCR. The opening two PCR rounds, approximately 10 cycles each, paired TRBV1-TRBV30 forward primers with a C-beta reverse primer. TCRdb used MiXCR to reprocess the multiplex PCR reads, holding one entry per CDR3 protein. The sample holds approximately 40,000 distinct CDR3 sequences, less than 85% seen once. From unsorted bulk tissue weighing about 20-33 mg, DNA and RNA were co-extracted. Sequencing input: liver tumor tissue from sampling region 4. Subset reported: tumor region T4, right-lateral pole. These receptors came from a man aged 35-49 years with primary liver carcinoma and hepatitis B virus infection.

Points on this clonotype: The germline gene is not matched at one end of the junction; a read error may be the cause. CDR3 sequence: CASNTGVAGTDTLYF. In DNA form, the CDR3 reads TGTGCCAGCAACACAGGAGTAGCGGGAACAGATACGCTGTATTTT. The chain is built from TRBV6-5 and TRBJ2-3; 8 nucleotides align to TRBD2. Germline CDR1 is MNHEY and CDR2 is SVGAGI. This CDR3 region has 15 residues.

This clonotype was counted between two and nine times. The V gene is TRBV12-3 or TRBV12-4, the J gene TRBJ1-6; unclear D gene. The CDR3 is 14 residues long. Deletions cut 5 bases from V and 8 bases from J, with 13 bases between. The CDR3 DNA reads as TGTGCCAGCAGTGTACACAGACAATATTCACCCCTCCACTTT. Its translation: CASSVHRQYSPLHF.

This clonotype has only a few counts. Germline and junction disagree at one end, which may indicate a read error. The J gene is TRBJ2-1, the V gene TRBV29-1, with a possible D match to TRBD2 (5 bases). From germline, CDR1 is SQVTM and CDR2 ANQGSEA. The CDR3 runs to 13 residues. CDR3 nucleotides: TGTAGCGTTGTCTGGGCCCAGAGCGGTGGGCAGTTCTTC. It yields the protein CSVVWAQSGGQFF.

V gene TRBV29-1 combines with J gene TRBJ2-5; 9 bases align to TRBD1. The CDR3 contains 15 residues. V lost 3 bases to trimming and J lost 4 bases; unmatched junction nucleotides: 9. The V gene's germline CDR1 is SQVTM and CDR2 ANQGSEA. The CDR3 loop reads CSVEEYRGRAETQYF. The CDR3, as DNA: TGCAGCGTTGAGGAGTACAGGGGGCGAGCAGAGACCCAGTACTTC.

By frequency in the sample, this clonotype is medium-sized. This chain joins TRBV12-3 or TRBV12-4 and TRBJ2-2, with D unclear. The CDR3 is made up of 16 amino acids. Trimming shortened V by 5 bases and J by 0 bases, and 13 bases separated the two germline ends. Here the CDR3 DNA reads TGTGCCAGCAGTCCCCGGCGGCGGACGAACACCGGGGAGCTGTTTTTT. Residues: CASSPRRRTNTGELFF.

About this clonotype: At one end, the junction sequence differs from germline, possibly due to a read error. The chain employs TRBV28 and TRBJ1-2; 7 bases are a match to TRBD1. CDR1 is MDHEN, CDR2 SYDVKM, per germline. The CDR3 spans 15 residues. The CDR3 DNA is TGCGTCAGCAGGTCTCCGGGACAGTGGAGAAAAGGCTACACCTTC. As protein: CVSRSPGQWRKGYTF.

Note on this clonotype: The conserved phenylalanine or tryptophan is not found at the CDR3 terminus, so this likely reflects a read error. The DNA is omitted, as the CDR3 cannot be located on it reliably, and the CDR3 follows TCRdb's listing. The chain couples TRBV7-9 to TRBJ1-4; the DNA was not compared with TRBD1, the D call given in the table. Germline loops: CDR1 SEHNR, CDR2 FQNEAQ (reference sequence). The CDR3 is made up of 15 amino acids, end residues included. The CDR3 sequence: CASSFGRDSNEKLFL.

The rearrangement joins TRBV30 to TRBJ2-7; perhaps TRBD2 as D (6 bases). The germline V gene has CDR1 GTSNPN and CDR2 SVGIG (reference sequence). Trimming left V 0 bases short and J 3 bases short, with 15 bases between. This CDR3 is 15 amino acids long. CDR3 amino acids: CAWSVAGTGLYEQYF. The CDR3, as DNA: TGTGCCTGGAGTGTAGCCGGGACGGGACTCTACGAGCAGTACTTC.

A word on this clonotype: The junction does not match germline at one end; this may be a read error. The V and J genes are TRBV11-3 and TRBJ1-1; D uncertain. Germline V CDR1 and CDR2: SGHNT, YENEEA. The CDR3 consists of 13 residues. Written as DNA, the CDR3 is TGTGCCAGTAGCTTAGGAGTTAAGACTGAAGCTTTCTTT. Protein sequence: CASSLGVKTEAFF.

For this clonotype: One junction end does not reproduce the germline sequence, and a read error may be involved. This sequence joins TRBV30 and TRBJ2-1; 7 positions match TRBD2. Germline V gene sequence: CDR1 GTSNPN, CDR2 SVGIG (reference sequence). This CDR3 comprises 13 residues. CDR3 in amino acids: CDWSPSGNNEQFF. Written as DNA, the CDR3 is TGTGATTGGAGTCCCAGCGGGAACAACGAGCAGTTCTTC. Based on the CDR3 plus reference TRBV30 and TRBJ2-1, the full variable domain is SQTIHQWPATLVQPVGSPLSLECTVEGTSNPNLYWYRQAAGRGLQLLFYSVGIGQISSEVPQNLSASRPQDRQFILSSKKLLLSDSGFYLCDWSPSGNNEQFFGPGTRLTVL.

This clonotype was counted many times. This may be a read error: a much more frequent sequence differs by one nucleotide. The chain's CDR3 is CAISGSGETQYF. CDR3 nucleotide sequence: TGTGCCATCAGTGGGTCCGGGGAGACCCAGTACTTC. The V call is TRBV10-3, the J call TRBJ2-5; D gene ambiguous. Germline V gives CDR1 ENHRY, CDR2 SYGVKD. The germline V and J ends were trimmed by 4 bases and 5 bases, with 8 bases remaining between them. The CDR3 is 12 residues long.

The J gene is TRBJ2-1, the V gene TRBV11-1; 9 bases are a match to TRBD2. The length of the CDR3 is 16 residues. After removal of 4 bases from V and 9 bases from J, the junction contained 13 bases not matched to a gene. CDR1 is SGHAT and CDR2 is FQDESV in the germline V gene (reference sequence). The CDR3 region is CASSSPPGGRAFEQFF. The DNA for the CDR3 is TGTGCCAGCAGCTCCCCTCCTGGCGGGAGGGCCTTTGAGCAGTTCTTC.

In the case of this clonotype: Germline is not matched at one junction end, which may reflect a read error. The rearrangement uses TRBV24-1 and TRBJ2-6; D is possibly TRBD1 (6 bases). The CDR3 spans 16 residues. Germline V gene lookup returns CDR1 KGHDR and CDR2 SFDVKD. The CDR3 DNA reads TGTGCCACCGGAAAACCTGGGGGCTCTGGGGCCAACGTCCCGACCTTC. Protein sequence: CATGKPGGSGANVPTF.

This clonotype has only one observation. Mismatch with germline at one junction end may stem from a read error. This chain uses TRBV6-1 with TRBJ1-1; no reliable D call. Germline CDR1 MNHNS, CDR2 SASEGT. This CDR3 has 17 amino acids. This chain's CDR3 is CASGEGEGQEANTEAFF. CDR3 coding DNA: TGTGCCAGCGGTGAAGGTGAAGGGCAGGAGGCTAACACTGAAGCTTTCTTC.

On this clonotype itself: An end of the junction differs from the germline gene, which may be a read error. CDR3 sequence reads: CDSSSNRNSYEQYF. CDR3 sequence (DNA): TGTGATAGCAGCTCTAACAGGAACTCTTACGAGCAGTATTTC. The genes are TRBV11-2 and TRBJ2-7, with D tentatively TRBD1 (5 bases). Germline CDR1 is SGHAT and CDR2 is FQNNGV. The CDR3 has 14 residues. Complete variable domain (other parts from reference TRBV11-2 and TRBJ2-7): EAGVAQSPRYKIIEKRQSVAFWCNPISGHATLYWYQQILGQGPKLLIQFQNNGVVDDSQLPKDRFSAERLKGVDSTLKIQPAKLEDSAVYLCDSSSNRNSYEQYFGPGTRLTVT.

By proportion, this clonotype is medium-sized. The CDR3 protein is CASSYSGQGAGTGELFF. The CDR3 DNA reads as TGTGCCAGCAGTTACTCGGGACAGGGGGCGGGGACCGGGGAGCTGTTTTTT. This chain uses TRBV6-6 with TRBJ2-2, with TRBD1 identical over 12 bases. The germline V gene encodes CDR1 MNHNY and CDR2 SVGAGI (reference sequence). This CDR3 has 17 amino acids. The ends lost 0 bases at V and 5 bases at J; junction bases unmatched: 4.

Turning to this clonotype: Here the CDR3 omits its conserved ending phenylalanine or tryptophan, so a read error is the likely source. The limits of the CDR3 on the DNA are not certain, so only TCRdb's listed CDR3 is given. The chain uses TRBV29-1 and TRBJ2-2; the listed D gene, TRBD2, was not tested against the DNA. The length of the CDR3 is 15 amino acids, counting both ends. Germline V gene lookup returns CDR1 SQVTM and CDR2 ANQGSEA. This CDR3 reads CSVGTSTANTGELLS.

The chain is built from TRBV7-9 and TRBJ1-1; the match to TRBD1 covers 11 bases. This CDR3 has 16 residues. Germline CDR1 SEHNR, CDR2 FQNEAQ (reference sequence). The V segment lost 6 bases and the J segment 4 bases; nucleotides outside the gene matches: 10. This chain's CDR3 is CASSPRGTGGVTEAFF. CDR3 DNA sequence: TGTGCCAGCAGTCCCCGGGGGACAGGGGGAGTCACTGAAGCTTTCTTT.